The subject of this entry is one TCR beta chain. What it binds is unknown. The sample originates from a study of T-cell memory formation after mild COVID-19. Study-wide points: SARS-CoV-2 specificity was not confirmed for second-wave clones peaking on day 37.

TCRdb analysed the 5' RACE reads with MiXCR anew, one entry per CDR3 protein. There are 410,000 or so distinct CDR3 sequences in the sample; 23% occur only once, and approximately 14% lies in the top ten. The germline CDR1 and CDR2 sequences are SEHNR and FQNEAQ (reference sequence). The V and J ends lost 6 bases and 2 bases respectively, with 10 bases between them. The length of the CDR3 is 13 residues. Sequences were obtained from PBMCs or a T cell subset sorted from them (not recorded which). This chain connects TRBV7-9 to TRBJ1-1, with unresolved D. The source is an adult woman who had mild COVID-19 (a few samples of this study predate the infection). Cell type and time point are not known. In DNA form, the CDR3 reads TGTGCCAGCAGAGGCCCGGGTAACACTGAAGCTTTCTTT. The encoded protein is CASRGPGNTEAFF. The whole variable domain, remainder taken from reference TRBV7-9 and TRBJ1-1, is DTGVSQNPRHKITKRGQNVTFRCDPISEHNRLYWYRQTLGQGPEFLTYFQNEAQLEKSRLLSDRFSAERPKGSFSTLEIQRTEQGDSAMYLCASRGPGNTEAFFGQGTRLTVV.